This is a list of T cell receptor beta chains from one sample in a study of blood T cell repertoires in COVID-19. The protocol was immunoSEQ multiplex PCR, while the TCRdb copy is restricted to in-frame clones and leaves out a portion. The sample consists of 340,000 or so clones, roughly 84% of them appearing once. Source material: peripheral blood. Receptors were obtained from a man between 50 and 59 years old with active or convalescent COVID-19. Each CDR3 is given with its conserved first and last residue. The D gene is left open where the match is weak. Clone size is not always given. Where it is, it says once, few, many or a class for expanded clones.

>NA|TRBV18|TRBJ2-7|TRBD2
CASSTPPGTSGYEQYF
TGTGCCAGCTCTACCCCCCCCGGGACTAGCGGCTACGAGCAGTACTTC
>NA|TRBV6-6|TRBJ1-1|TRBD1
CASSSGTGGTEAFF
TGTGCCAGCAGTTCCGGGACAGGGGGGACTGAAGCTTTCTTT
>once|TRBV14|TRBJ2-1|TRBD1
CASSPGTASYNEQFF
TGTGCCAGCAGCCCCGGGACAGCAAGCTACAATGAGCAGTTCTTC
>NA|TRBV9|TRBJ2-1|NA
CASSVGGDPYNEQFF
TGTGCCAGCAGCGTAGGGGGGGACCCCTACAATGAGCAGTTCTTC
>once|TRBV2|TRBJ2-2|NA
CASSDEGRGNTGELFF
TGTGCCAGCAGTGATGAGGGTCGGGGGAACACCGGGGAGCTGTTTTTT
>NA|TRBV18|TRBJ1-3|NA
CASSPNPSSSSGNTIYF
TGTGCCAGCTCACCAAATCCCTCTTCTTCCTCTGGAAACACCATATATTTT
>NA|TRBV27|TRBJ2-2|TRBD2
CASSILAGGNTGELFF
TGTGCCAGCAGTATCCTAGCGGGGGGGAACACCGGGGAGCTGTTTTTT
>NA|TRBV11-3|TRBJ1-5|TRBD1
CARQPGDRGRADNQPQHF
TGTGCCAGACAACCCGGGGACAGGGGGCGGGCGGACAATCAGCCCCAGCATTTT
>NA|TRBV7-8|TRBJ1-1|NA
CASSLFLSSSEAFF
TGTGCCAGCAGCTTATTTCTAAGTAGCTCTGAAGCTTTCTTT
>NA|TRBV10-1|TRBJ1-1|NA
CASSPLTGSEAFF
TGCGCCAGCAGCCCCCTCACAGGGTCTGAAGCTTTCTTT
>NA|TRBV28|TRBJ1-2|NA
CASSLSGTPLGGYTF
TGTGCCAGCAGTTTATCCGGGACACCGTTGGGTGGCTACACCTTC
>NA|TRBV6-4|TRBJ1-2|TRBD1
CASSVEGGQMAYGYTF
TGTGCCAGCAGCGTAGAGGGGGGACAGATGGCTTATGGCTACACCTTC
>NA|TRBV6-5|TRBJ1-1|NA
CASSYEGWAEAFF
TGTGCCAGCAGTTACGAGGGTTGGGCTGAAGCTTTCTTT
>NA|TRBV7-9|TRBJ1-2|NA
CASSFLAAGGSGYTF
TGTGCCAGCAGCTTTCTAGCAGCCGGGGGTTCAGGCTACACCTTC
>NA|TRBV24-1|TRBJ2-6|NA
CATQNSGANVLTF
TGTGCCACCCAAAACTCTGGGGCCAACGTCCTGACTTTC
>NA|TRBV7-4|TRBJ1-4|NA
CASSLRLRLGLPTHRGEKLFF
TGTGCCAGCAGCTTAAGGCTGCGGTTGGGCCTACCAACTCATCGGGGTGAAAAACTGTTTTTT
>NA|TRBV6-5|TRBJ2-5|NA
CASSTQRQETQYF
TGTGCCAGCAGTACTCAAAGACAAGAGACCCAGTACTTC
>NA|TRBV5-1|TRBJ2-3|NA
CASSPVPGGTDTQYF
TGCGCCAGCAGCCCTGTTCCCGGGGGCACAGATACGCAGTATTTT
>NA|TRBV7-9|TRBJ2-7|TRBD1
CASRARQGAHEQYF
TGTGCCAGCAGAGCCAGACAGGGGGCCCACGAGCAGTACTTC
>once|TRBV7-2|TRBJ2-7|TRBD1
CASSFGDRGHEQYF
TGTGCCAGCAGCTTTGGTGACAGGGGCCACGAGCAGTACTTC
>NA|TRBV28|TRBJ2-7|TRBD1
CASRPPGQNYEQYF
TGTGCCAGCCGCCCTCCGGGACAGAACTACGAGCAGTACTTC
>NA|TRBV21-1|TRBJ2-4|NA
CASSNLLPGQGKGLAKNIQYF
TGTGCCAGCAGCAACCTACTTCCCGGACAGGGGAAGGGTTTGGCCAAAAACATTCAGTACTTC
>NA|TRBV18|TRBJ1-4|NA
CASSRVPPGGNEKLFF
TGTGCCAGCTCACGGGTCCCCCCGGGAGGTAATGAAAAACTGTTTTTT
>few|TRBV7-2|TRBJ2-5|TRBD1
CASSLGTGQETQYF
TGTGCCAGCTCCCTTGGGACAGGACAAGAGACCCAGTACTTC
>NA|TRBV28|TRBJ1-1|NA
CASSFGAMNTEAFF
TGTGCCAGCAGTTTTGGGGCCATGAACACTGAAGCTTTCTTT
>NA|TRBV5-1|TRBJ1-1|NA
CASSLEAMNTEAFF
TGCGCCAGCAGCTTGGAAGCCATGAACACTGAAGCTTTCTTT
>NA|TRBV5-1|TRBJ1-1|NA
CASSSGLENTEAFF
TGCGCCAGCAGCTCGGGACTTGAGAACACTGAAGCTTTCTTT